This passage covers 16 T cell receptor beta chains from one sample sequenced in a study of blood T cell repertoires in COVID-19. Sequencing used immunoSEQ multiplex PCR; TCRdb keeps in-frame clones, though not all of them. Among 72,000 or so clones listed, roughly 86% were seen once. The sequencing input was peripheral blood. All receptors come from a woman aged 60-75 years with acute or convalescent COVID-19.

This clone was detected once. The chain joins TRBV5-1 to TRBJ1-1; D is uncertain. The CDR3 has 14 residues. CDR1 and CDR2 from the germline V gene are SGHRS and YFSETQ. Between the trimmed V and J ends, which lost 0 bases and 3 bases, there was a span of 9 bases. The CDR3 bases are TGCGCCAGCAGCTTGGGCAACAGAGACACTGAAGCTTTCTTT. It yields the protein CASSLGNRDTEAFF. Looking up the rest from reference TRBV5-1 and TRBJ1-1 gives the full variable domain: KAGVTQTPRYLIKTRGQQVTLSCSPISGHRSVSWYQQTPGQGLQFLFEYFSETQRNKGNFPGRFSGRQFSNSRSEMNVSTLELGDSALYLCASSLGNRDTEAFFGQGTRLTVV.

The genes are TRBV5-1 and TRBJ2-5; 11 nucleotides match TRBD2. V lost 3 bases, J lost 3 bases, and 4 bases stayed unmatched. CDR3 length: 15 residues. Germline assignment: CDR1 SGHRS and CDR2 YFSETQ. CDR3 sequence reads: CASSSNSGGEETQYF. The CDR3 DNA reads as TGCGCCAGCAGCTCGAATAGCGGGGGGGAAGAGACCCAGTACTTC.

The J gene is TRBJ2-1, the V gene TRBV5-6; 7 bases match TRBD1. CDR3 length equals 12 residues. Per the germline V gene, CDR1 is SGHDT and CDR2 is YYEEEE. V shed 0 bases and J 14 bases; nucleotides not matched to a gene: 5. The CDR3 region is CASSLEGTAEFF. In nucleotides, the CDR3 is TGTGCCAGCAGCTTGGAAGGGACAGCAGAGTTCTTC.

The chain uses TRBV6-4 and TRBJ1-1, with unresolved D. The germline V gene has CDR1 MRHNA and CDR2 SNTAGT. The CDR3 has 13 residues. Deletions cut 6 bases from V and 0 bases from J, with 8 bases between. The DNA of the CDR3 is TGTGCCAGCAGGAGAGAGATGAACACTGAAGCTTTCTTT. Amino acids: CASRREMNTEAFF.

This clone has just a few counts. The rearrangement links TRBV6-5 to TRBJ2-7; no clear D. The CDR3 has 13 amino acids. Germline values: CDR1 MNHEY, CDR2 SVGAGI. Trimming took off 7 bases at V and 5 bases at J, with 15 bases between the two ends. This CDR3 is CASTPRFGDEQYF. The CDR3 DNA follows: TGTGCCAGCACTCCCAGGTTTGGCGACGAGCAGTACTTC.

The chain carries TRBV19 and TRBJ2-1; a weak D match, TRBD1 (6 bases). This CDR3 has 16 residues. Germline CDR1 is LNHDA and CDR2 is SQIVND (reference sequence). V lost 4 bases and J lost 2, with 15 bases in between. The CDR3: CASSRRDTEPYNEQFF. CDR3 nucleotide sequence: TGTGCCAGTAGTAGACGGGACACCGAACCCTACAATGAGCAGTTCTTC.

A few counts support this clone. The chain links TRBV15 to TRBJ1-5; D remains unclear. V lost 0 bases and J lost 7, with 13 bases in between. The CDR3 consists of 15 residues. Germline V gene lookup returns CDR1 LNHNV and CDR2 YYDKDF (reference sequence). This CDR3 is CATSRDRGSWQPQHF. CDR3 nucleotides: TGTGCCACCAGCAGAGATCGAGGAAGCTGGCAGCCCCAGCATTTT.

This clone was counted a few times. V gene TRBV2 combines with J gene TRBJ2-2, with a possible D match to TRBD1 (6 bases). The germline gives CDR1 SNHLY, CDR2 FYNNEI. Between the trimmed V and J ends, which lost 2 bases and 1 base, there was a span of 8 bases. This CDR3 region has 15 residues. The CDR3 DNA reads TGTGCCAGCAGTGAACAGGGGATGAACACCGGGGAGCTGTTTTTT. Protein product: CASSEQGMNTGELFF.

This clone was counted a single time. This chain links TRBV28 with TRBJ1-2; TRBD1 matches 8 bases. Germline CDR1 MDHEN, CDR2 SYDVKM. This CDR3 has 18 amino acids. The junction had 15 bases not matched to a gene; V was cut back by 2 bases and J by 4 bases. The CDR3 loop reads CASSLNFGTGLPPYGYTF. As DNA, the CDR3 is TGTGCCAGCAGTTTAAACTTCGGGACAGGACTACCTCCCTATGGCTACACCTTC.

J is TRBJ2-1 and V is TRBV5-4, with D possibly matching TRBD1 (7 bases). With 5 bases removed from V and 8 bases from J, the gap between germline ends came to 23 bases. This CDR3 has 16 residues. Germline lookup yields CDR1 SGHNT and CDR2 YYREEE (reference sequence). CDR3 DNA: TGTGCCAGCAGACCGACTAGGGGACAGTCATTTGATGAGCAGTTCTTC. Protein: CASRPTRGQSFDEQFF.

The gene calls are TRBV6-1 and TRBJ2-5; 7 nucleotides agree with TRBD2. This CDR3 is built from 14 residues. Germline V gene data show CDR1 as MNHNS and CDR2 as SASEGT. With 3 bases clipped from V and 5 bases from J, the junction kept 6 bases outside the gene matches. CDR3 sequence reads: CASSEGGNWETQYF. As DNA, the CDR3 is TGTGCCAGCAGTGAGGGGGGGAATTGGGAGACCCAGTACTTC.

The chain is built from TRBV12-3 or TRBV12-4 and TRBJ2-4; tentative D call: TRBD2 (5 bases). V was trimmed by 6 bases and J by 0 bases, leaving 6 bases between them. The CDR3 totals 13 residues. The CDR3 here is CASSGLAKNIQYF. In nucleotides, the CDR3 is TGTGCCAGCAGCGGACTAGCCAAAAACATTCAGTACTTC.

CDR3 sequence reads: CASSLGLEQYF. In DNA, the CDR3 is TGCGCCAGCAGCTTGGGGCTCGAGCAGTACTTC. The V call is TRBV5-1, the J call TRBJ2-7; D call uncertain. Trimming took 0 bases from V and 6 from J, leaving 4 bases between them. CDR3 length: 11 amino acids. Germline V gene data show CDR1 as SGHRS and CDR2 as YFSETQ.

This chain joins TRBV7-2 and TRBJ1-1; TRBD1 is a possible D gene (6 bases). This CDR3 has 13 residues. V lost 7 bases, J lost 6 bases, and 15 bases lay in between. Germline lookup yields CDR1 SGHTA and CDR2 FQGNSA. The CDR3 loop is CASKADSASEAFF. CDR3 DNA sequence: TGTGCCAGCAAGGCGGACAGCGCCTCTGAAGCTTTCTTT.

The chain uses TRBV12-5 and TRBJ2-3; D gene ambiguous. Trimming cost V 7 bases and J 0 bases, with 5 bases left between them. This CDR3 has 12 amino acids. Germline loops: CDR1 LGHNT, CDR2 FRNRAP. CDR3 sequence: CASEQSTDTQYF. CDR3 sequence (DNA): TGTGCTAGTGAACAAAGCACAGATACGCAGTATTTT.

The chain has TRBV12-5 and TRBJ2-1; 12 nucleotides line up with TRBD2. CDR1 is LGHNT and CDR2 is FRNRAP in the germline V gene. V shed 1 base and J 9 bases; nucleotides not matched to a gene: 13. This CDR3 has 18 residues. CDR3 in DNA: TGTGCTAGTGGTTTGGCCATAGGTCCAGGACTAGCGGGGTTTGAGCAGTTCTTC. Translated: CASGLAIGPGLAGFEQFF. Supplemented by reference TRBV12-5 and TRBJ2-1, the full variable domain reads DARVTQTPRHKVTEMGQEVTMRCQPILGHNTVFWYRQTMMQGLELLAYFRNRAPLDDSGMPKDRFSAEMPDATLATLKIQPSEPRDSAVYFCASGLAIGPGLAGFEQFFGPGTRLTVL.